This paragraph covers one TCR beta chain sequence. The assay was immunoSEQ multiplex PCR, and TCRdb's table has in-frame clones only and misses some. The sample includes 360,000 or so clones, about nine tenths seen only once; the top ten take under 2%. Stated treatment: roughly 19 received Ad26.COV2.S at low or high dose, single or two shots; roughly five received placebo; per-sample allocation not given. Samples analyzed were those drawn on day 63 after the first vaccine or placebo injection. Vaccine was an Ad26 vector expressing Wuhan-strain SARS-CoV-2 spike. This sample was included in a study of Ad26.COV2.S vaccination and SARS-CoV-2 variants. Overall study: Intramuscular Ad26.COV2.S at 5x10^10 or 1x10^11 viral particles.

V dropped 6 bases and J dropped 3 bases, with 12 bases sitting between them. Germline V gene sequence: CDR1 KGHSH, CDR2 LQKENI. The CDR3 has 13 residues. This specimen consisted of peripheral blood, obtained in a trial of Ad26.COV2.S vaccine versus placebo. The receptor was isolated from a person aged 18-60 years who received the Ad26.COV2.S COVID-19 vaccine or a placebo. This chain uses TRBV18 with TRBJ2-7; D might be TRBD2 (5 bases). The CDR3 loop is CASSTTRDYEQYF. Here the CDR3 DNA reads TGTGCCAGCTCCACCACTAGGGACTACGAGCAGTACTTC.